This TCR beta chain was sequenced during a study of cytomegalovirus exposure and HLA in healthy donors. General study points: Immune exposure was documented only through CMV serostatus.

This CDR3 has 13 residues. CDR1 is SNHLY and CDR2 is FYNNEI in the germline V gene. In the PCR, 60 Vbeta and 13 Jbeta primers were used. Repertoires were generated with immunoSEQ multiplex PCR, while TCRdb's copy carries only in-frame clones and drops some. Of some 140,000 clones in the sample, about 80% were seen once. Details on this clone: Antigen: not known. One end of the junction fails to match germline, which may point to a read error. This specimen includes other DNA sequences encoding the same CDR3.

J is TRBJ2-7 and V is TRBV2; possibly TRBD1 for D (5 bases). Material for sequencing was PBMCs. The clonotype originates from a man in his thirties or forties in good health and CMV-seronegative. In DNA form, the CDR3 reads TGCGCCAGCAGCCGGACACCGGCCGGCGAGCAGTACTTC. It translates to CASSRTPAGEQYF.